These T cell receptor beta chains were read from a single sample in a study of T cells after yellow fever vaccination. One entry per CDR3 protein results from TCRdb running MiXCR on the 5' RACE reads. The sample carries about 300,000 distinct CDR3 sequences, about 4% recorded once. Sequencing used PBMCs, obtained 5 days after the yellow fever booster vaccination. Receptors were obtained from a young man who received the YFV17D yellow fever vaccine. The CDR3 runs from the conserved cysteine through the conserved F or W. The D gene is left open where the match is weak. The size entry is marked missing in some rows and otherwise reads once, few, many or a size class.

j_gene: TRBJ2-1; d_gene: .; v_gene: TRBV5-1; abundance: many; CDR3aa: CASSLGVGFDEQFF; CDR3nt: TGCGCCAGCAGCTTGGGGGTCGGTTTCGATGAGCAGTTCTTC
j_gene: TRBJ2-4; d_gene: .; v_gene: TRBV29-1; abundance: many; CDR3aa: CSVANRADSFSQYF; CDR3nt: TGCAGCGTTGCTAACAGGGCCGATTCCTTCTCTCAGTACTTC
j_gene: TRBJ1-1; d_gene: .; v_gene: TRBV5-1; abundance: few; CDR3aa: CASSKQWAGTEAFF; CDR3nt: TGCGCCAGCAGTAAACAGTGGGCGGGAACTGAAGCTTTCTTT
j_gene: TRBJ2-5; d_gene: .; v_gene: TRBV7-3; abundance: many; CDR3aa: CASSLDYQETQYF; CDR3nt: TGTGCCAGCAGCTTGGACTATCAAGAGACCCAGTACTTC
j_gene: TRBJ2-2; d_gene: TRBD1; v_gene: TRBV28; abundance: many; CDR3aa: CASSPPQGAPNTGELFF; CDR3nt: TGTGCCAGCAGTCCCCCACAGGGGGCGCCGAACACCGGGGAGCTGTTTTTT
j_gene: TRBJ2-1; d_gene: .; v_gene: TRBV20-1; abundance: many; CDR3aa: CSAPTRDEQFF; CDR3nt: TGCAGTGCGCCGACTAGGGATGAGCAGTTCTTC
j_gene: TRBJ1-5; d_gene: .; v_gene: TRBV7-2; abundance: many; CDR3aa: CASSLAGMQNQPQHF; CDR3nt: TGTGCCAGCAGCTTAGCGGGAATGCAAAATCAGCCCCAGCATTTT
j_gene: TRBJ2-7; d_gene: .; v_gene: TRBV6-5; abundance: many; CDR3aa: CASSYSTASEQYF; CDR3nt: TGTGCCAGCAGTTACTCGACCGCGAGCGAGCAGTACTTC
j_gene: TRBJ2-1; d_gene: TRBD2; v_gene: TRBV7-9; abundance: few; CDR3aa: CASSLPLAGTQEQFF; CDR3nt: TGTGCCAGCAGCCTACCACTAGCGGGGACACAAGAGCAGTTCTTC
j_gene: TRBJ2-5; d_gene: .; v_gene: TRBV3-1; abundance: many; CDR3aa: CASSQDRGRKRETQYF; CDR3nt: TGTGCCAGCAGCCAAGATCGTGGCAGGAAGAGAGAGACCCAGTACTTC
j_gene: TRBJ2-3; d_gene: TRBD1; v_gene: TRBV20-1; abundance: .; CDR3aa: CSARPIRTGYLDTQYF; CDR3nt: TGCAGTGCTCGGCCGATAAGGACAGGGTATCTAGATACGCAGTATTTT
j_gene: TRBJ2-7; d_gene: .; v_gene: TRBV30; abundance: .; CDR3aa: CAWSFAGRGAEQYF; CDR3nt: TGTGCCTGGAGTTTCGCCGGGAGAGGCGCCGAGCAGTACTTC
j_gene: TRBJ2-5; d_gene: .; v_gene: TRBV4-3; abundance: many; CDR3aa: CASSQDFRGTQETQYF; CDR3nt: TGCGCCAGCAGCCAAGATTTCCGGGGTACCCAAGAGACCCAGTACTTC
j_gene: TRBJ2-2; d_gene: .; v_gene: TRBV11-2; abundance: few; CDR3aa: CASSTDVTGELFF; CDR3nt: TGTGCCAGCAGCACGGACGTTACCGGGGAGCTGTTTTTT
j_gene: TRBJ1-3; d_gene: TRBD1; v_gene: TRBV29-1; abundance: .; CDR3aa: CSVSTGAAGNTIYF; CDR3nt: TGCAGCGTTTCTACAGGGGCCGCAGGAAACACCATATATTTT
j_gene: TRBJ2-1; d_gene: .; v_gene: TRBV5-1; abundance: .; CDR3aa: CASSLPADLYNEQFF; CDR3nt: TGCGCCAGCAGCTTGCCAGCCGATCTCTACAATGAGCAGTTCTTC
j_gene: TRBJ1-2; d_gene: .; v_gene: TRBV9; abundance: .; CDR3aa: CASSVDGLEGYTF; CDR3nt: TGTGCCAGCAGCGTAGATGGCTTAGAAGGCTACACCTTC
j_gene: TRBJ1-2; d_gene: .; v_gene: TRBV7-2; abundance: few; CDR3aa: CASSQPVYGYTF; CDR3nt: TGTGCCAGCAGCCAACCGGTCTATGGCTACACCTTC
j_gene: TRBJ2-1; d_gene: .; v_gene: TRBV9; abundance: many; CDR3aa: CASTLGPGGNEQFF; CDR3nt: TGTGCCAGCACCTTAGGACCGGGCGGGAATGAGCAGTTCTTC
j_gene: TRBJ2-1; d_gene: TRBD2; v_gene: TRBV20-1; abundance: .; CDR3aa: CSARDQGLAGGTSYNEQFF; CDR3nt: TGCAGTGCTAGAGATCAGGGACTAGCGGGGGGGACCTCCTACAATGAGCAGTTCTTC
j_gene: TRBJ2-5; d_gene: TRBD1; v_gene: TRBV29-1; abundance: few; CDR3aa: CSSRRNRGETQYF; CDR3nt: TGCAGCTCACGAAGAAACAGGGGTGAGACCCAGTACTTC